This T cell receptor (beta chain) was captured in a study of blood T cell repertoires in COVID-19. Overall study: The analysed material was cDNA or gDNA that came from T cells, B-cell-depleted T cells, or PBMCs.

TCRdb keeps only in-frame clones here, not all; method: immunoSEQ multiplex PCR. The table lists about 230,000 clones, about 90% of them singletons, with 10% to 14% in the top ten. CDR1 is SGHRS, CDR2 YFSETQ, per germline. V shed 2 bases and J 3 bases; nucleotides not matched to a gene: 8. The CDR3 is 17 amino acids. The receptor comes from a young man who had recovered from COVID-19. The J gene is TRBJ2-7, the V gene TRBV5-1; 13 bases are a match to TRBD2. The sample was PBMCs or T cells enriched from blood (not recorded which). This chain's CDR3 is CASSFTGTSGTSYEQYF. The CDR3 DNA reads TGCGCCAGCAGCTTCACCGGGACTAGCGGGACTAGCTACGAGCAGTACTTC.